This T cell receptor (beta chain) was retrieved from a study of T-cell reconstitution after alpha-beta-depleted transplantation in children. In the case of this clonotype: Germline and junction disagree at one end, which may indicate a read error.

Preparing the TCRbeta library involved the use of unique molecular identifiers. One entry per CDR3 protein results from TCRdb running MiXCR on the PCR reads. The data hold about 540,000 distinct CDR3 sequences, with approximately 20% observed a single time. Germline V lookup: CDR1 SEHNR, CDR2 FQNEAQ (reference sequence). The CDR3 contains 16 residues. This TCR was sampled from a human donor who donated a stem cell graft to a child with acute lymphoblastic leukemia. The sequencing here drew on PBMCs from the stem cell graft donor, taken from the stem cell graft. This chain connects TRBV7-9 to TRBJ2-5, with 7 bases fitting TRBD2. CDR3 DNA: TGTGCCAGCGCCGGGGGGAGAGGCGCCGGATGGGAGATCCAGTACTTC. This gives the protein CASAGGRGAGWEIQYF.